This is a list of T cell receptor beta chains from one sample in a study of human T cells and chemical hapten exposure. TCRdb used MiXCR to reprocess the RACE reads, holding one entry per CDR3 protein. Among fewer than 300,000 distinct CDR3 sequences, approximately 8.6% were seen once, and the ten largest hold approximately 2.3%. The sample here was whole blood, taken in connection with sensitization to the hapten diphenylcyclopropenone (DPC). These receptor sequences come from a woman between 40 and 50 years old with alopecia areata. Some clones in this sample may be carry-over from other donors' samples. The CDR3 runs from the conserved cysteine through the conserved F or W. A D gene is named only where the DNA matches it firmly. A row's size may be missing; if present it is once, few, many or a size class.

J,V,size,D,CDR3,DNA
TRBJ2-1,TRBV29-1,few,.,CSARDSNEQFF,TGCAGCGCCCGGGACTCCAATGAGCAGTTCTTC
TRBJ2-1,TRBV11-2,.,TRBD2,CASSFRLAGSGNEQFF,TGTGCCAGCAGCTTTCGACTAGCGGGATCGGGCAATGAGCAGTTCTTC
TRBJ2-7,TRBV28,many,.,CASSDGALGPDEQYF,TGTGCCAGCAGTGACGGGGCCCTGGGACCTGACGAGCAGTACTTC
TRBJ1-5,TRBV19,many,TRBD1,CASSTDRGRGSNQPQHF,TGTGCCAGTAGCACGGACAGGGGGCGCGGGAGCAATCAGCCCCAGCATTTT
TRBJ1-6,TRBV12-3/TRBV12-4,few,.,CASSPGATGNSPLHF,TGTGCCAGTAGCCCGGGGGCGACGGGTAATTCACCCCTCCACTTT
TRBJ2-3,TRBV4-1,.,.,CASSQGGVPGSTQYF,TGCGCCAGCAGCCAAGGTGGGGTCCCCGGGAGCACGCAGTATTTT
TRBJ2-2,TRBV6-1,.,.,CAGGTAYNTGELFF,TGTGCCGGCGGGACAGCATATAACACCGGGGAGCTGTTTTTT
TRBJ2-1,TRBV11-2,.,TRBD2,CASSKLAGVGANEQFF,TGTGCCAGCAGCAAACTAGCGGGAGTAGGCGCCAATGAGCAGTTCTTC
TRBJ2-7,TRBV28,.,TRBD2,CASSPWGTSGYEQYF,TGTGCCAGCAGCCCATGGGGGACTAGCGGTTACGAGCAGTACTTC
TRBJ2-1,TRBV5-1,.,.,CASSLTGTNNEQFF,TGCGCCAGCAGCTTGACGGGTACTAACAATGAGCAGTTCTTC
TRBJ1-1,TRBV14,many,.,CASSYALNTEAFF,TGTGCCAGCAGCTACGCCTTGAACACTGAAGCTTTCTTT
TRBJ1-5,TRBV4-3,many,.,CASSQDSGVQPQHF,TGCGCCAGCAGCCAAGATTCAGGGGTTCAGCCCCAGCATTTT
TRBJ1-1,TRBV24-1,few,.,CATPGGCTEAFF,TGTGCCACCCCGGGGGGCTGCACTGAAGCTTTCTTT
TRBJ2-6,TRBV5-4,.,.,CASSYSASGANVLTF,TGTGCCAGCAGCTACTCAGCCTCTGGGGCCAACGTCCTGACTTTC
TRBJ2-7,TRBV2,few,.,CASSEMGVNTYEQYF,TGTGCCAGCAGTGAAATGGGGGTCAATACCTACGAGCAGTACTTC
TRBJ2-3,TRBV28,few,.,CASSPTPPSTSTDTQYF,TGTGCCAGCAGTCCCACCCCCCCTAGCACTAGCACAGATACGCAGTATTTT
TRBJ2-7,TRBV5-5,.,.,CASSPVERSSYEQYF,TGTGCCAGCAGCCCGGTGGAGCGGTCCTCCTACGAGCAGTACTTC
TRBJ2-7,TRBV13,few,TRBD2,CASSLGTSLSYEQYF,TGTGCCAGCAGCTTAGGGACTAGCCTCTCCTACGAGCAGTACTTC
TRBJ1-2,TRBV12-3/TRBV12-4,few,.,CASSFGVGYTF,TGTGCCAGCAGTTTCGGGGTTGGCTACACCTTC
TRBJ2-1,TRBV12-3/TRBV12-4,few,.,CASSLAPGQEQFF,TGTGCCAGCAGCCTAGCGCCGGGACAGGAGCAGTTCTTC
TRBJ2-2,TRBV27,few,TRBD1,CASSWSRGNGELFF,TGTGCCAGCAGCTGGTCCAGGGGGAACGGGGAGCTGTTTTTT
TRBJ1-4,TRBV7-9,few,.,CASSLRPRDKLFF,TGTGCCAGCAGCTTAAGGCCCAGGGACAAACTGTTTTTT
TRBJ2-1,TRBV12-3/TRBV12-4,.,TRBD2,CASSQGRLAAPEQFF,TGTGCCAGCAGCCAAGGCCGGCTAGCGGCCCCGGAGCAGTTCTTC
TRBJ1-5,TRBV7-9,many,.,CASSLGINQPQHF,TGTGCCAGCAGCTTAGGGATCAATCAGCCCCAGCATTTT
TRBJ1-6,TRBV5-1,few,.,CASSLQGSESPLHF,TGCGCCAGCAGCTTGCAGGGCAGTGAATCACCCCTCCACTTT
TRBJ2-1,TRBV7-2,few,.,CASSLDGGGDTF,TGTGCCAGCAGCTTAGACGGGGGCGGGGACACTTTC
TRBJ2-6,TRBV12-3/TRBV12-4,.,.,CASSLFPPESGANVLTF,TGTGCCAGCAGTTTGTTCCCTCCAGAGTCTGGGGCCAACGTCCTGACTTTC
TRBJ2-3,TRBV28,.,TRBD2,CASMGGTDTQYF,TGTGCCAGCATGGGAGGGACAGATACGCAGTATTTT
TRBJ1-5,TRBV5-1,.,TRBD1,CASSSGTGANQPQHF,TGCGCCAGCAGCTCCGGGACAGGAGCTAATCAGCCCCAGCATTTT
TRBJ1-5,TRBV20-1,few,TRBD1,CSATGTGGRQPQHF,TGCAGTGCCACGGGGACAGGGGGCCGTCAGCCCCAGCATTTT
TRBJ2-7,TRBV4-2,few,.,CASSQAKGPYEQYF,TGTGCCAGCAGCCAGGCCAAAGGCCCATACGAGCAGTACTTC
TRBJ2-1,TRBV15,many,.,CATSSPYSMDEQFF,TGTGCCACCAGCAGTCCCTACAGCATGGATGAGCAGTTCTTC
TRBJ2-3,TRBV29-1,many,.,CSVDGDTLTDTQYF,TGCAGCGTTGACGGAGACACCCTCACAGATACGCAGTATTTT
TRBJ2-5,TRBV18,.,.,CASSTQAAQETQYF,TGTGCCAGCTCAACGCAGGCGGCGCAAGAGACCCAGTACTTC
TRBJ2-1,TRBV29-1,few,TRBD2,CSVEDWASGTPYNEQFF,TGCAGCGTTGAAGATTGGGCTAGCGGGACCCCCTACAATGAGCAGTTCTTC
TRBJ2-2,TRBV4-1,few,.,CASSLRGGDTGELFF,TGCGCCAGCAGCCTCAGGGGAGGTGACACCGGGGAGCTGTTTTTT
TRBJ2-1,TRBV12-3/TRBV12-4,.,TRBD2,CASSQIAGGISEQFF,TGTGCCAGCAGCCAAATAGCGGGAGGTATTTCTGAGCAGTTCTTC
TRBJ1-6,TRBV10-3,.,TRBD1,CAISAGDRSRSRNSPLHF,TGTGCCATCAGTGCGGGGGACAGGTCCCGCTCCCGAAATTCACCCCTCCACTTT
TRBJ1-2,TRBV5-1,.,.,CASSKGYGYTF,TGCGCCAGCAGCAAGGGTTATGGCTACACCTTC
TRBJ2-3,TRBV9,.,.,CASSAGVGEDTQYF,TGTGCCAGCAGCGCGGGCGTCGGGGAAGATACGCAGTATTTT
TRBJ2-7,TRBV11-2,.,TRBD2,CASSLVLGLAGGPPRWSEQYF,TGTGCCAGCAGCTTAGTTTTGGGACTAGCGGGAGGGCCCCCTCGCTGGAGCGAGCAGTACTTC
TRBJ2-3,TRBV20-1,few,TRBD2,CSARDWSLAGYTDTQYF,TGCAGTGCTAGAGATTGGTCCCTAGCGGGGTACACAGATACGCAGTATTTT
TRBJ2-7,TRBV29-1,few,TRBD2,CSVGVRGEQYF,TGCAGCGTTGGGGTGCGGGGGGAGCAGTACTTC
TRBJ2-1,TRBV7-2,many,.,CASSLYHYNEQFF,TGTGCCAGCAGCTTGTACCATTACAATGAGCAGTTCTTC
TRBJ2-6,TRBV9,many,.,CASSPRSGANVLTF,TGTGCCAGCAGCCCCCGGTCTGGGGCCAACGTCCTGACTTTC
TRBJ2-7,TRBV18,many,TRBD1,CASSPRDRGYEQYF,TGTGCCAGCTCACCCCGGGACAGGGGGTACGAGCAGTACTTC
TRBJ2-1,TRBV20-1,few,.,CSAAASSYNEQFF,TGCAGTGCAGCGGCTAGCTCCTACAATGAGCAGTTCTTC
TRBJ2-3,TRBV12-3/TRBV12-4,few,TRBD2,CASSEWTSGRAQYF,TGTGCCAGCAGTGAGTGGACTAGCGGGAGGGCGCAGTATTTT
TRBJ1-6,TRBV12-3/TRBV12-4,many,.,CASSLGVSSPLHF,TGTGCCAGCAGTTTAGGGGTTAGTTCACCCCTCCACTTT
TRBJ2-1,TRBV24-1,few,.,CATSDFPQSSYNEQFF,TGTGCCACCAGTGATTTCCCCCAGAGCTCCTACAATGAGCAGTTCTTC
TRBJ2-3,TRBV28,many,.,CASRASRRGKDTQYF,TGTGCCAGCAGGGCAAGTAGGAGGGGGAAAGATACGCAGTATTTT
TRBJ1-2,TRBV20-1,few,TRBD1,CSARDYTTGAGGYTF,TGCAGTGCTAGAGACTATACAACAGGGGCGGGCGGCTACACCTTC